One and the same sample provided the 3 T cell receptor beta chains below, sequenced in a study of low-dose radiotherapy and immunotherapy resistance in tumors. Time point indicated: before trial treatment. TCR amplification ran approximately 22 PCR cycles using constant-region and V-primer adapter primers. TCRdb itself ran the reads through MiXCR, one entry per CDR3 protein. Of approximately 47,000 distinct CDR3 sequences in the sample, 12% were seen once. Specimen: PBMCs, collected before treatment. The receptors were sampled from a female donor with ovarian cancer.

This clonotype was recorded many times. The rearrangement joins TRBV2 to TRBJ1-3; D ambiguous. Trimming took 5 bases from V and 0 from J, leaving 14 bases between them. Per germline, CDR1 SNHLY and CDR2 FYNNEI. The CDR3 runs to 16 residues. CDR3 in DNA: TGTGCCAGCAGTCCGGACGGTCCAAGCTCTGGAAACACCATATATTTT. Translated: CASSPDGPSSGNTIYF.

To note about this clonotype: This likely stems from a read error, as it lies one base from a far larger clone. The chain couples TRBV26 to TRBJ2-1; TRBD2 is the table's D call and was not checked against the DNA. TRBV26 is described as a pseudogene. CDR3 length: 17 amino acids. CDR3 sequence reads: CDSSFSWGLSSYNEQFF. The CDR3 bases are TGTGACAGCAGTTTTTCTTGGGGACTTAGCTCCTACAATGAGCAGTTCTTC.

To note about this clonotype: This is likely an artifact of a read error, given a far larger clone one base away. The chain employs TRBV13 and TRBJ2-1, with a weak D call TRBD1 (8 bases). V was shortened by 6 bases and J by 10 bases, with 22 bases between the two germline ends. Germline V gene data show CDR1 as PRHDT and CDR2 as FYEKMQ (reference sequence). The CDR3 totals 15 residues. This CDR3 is CASSEYRGGSHEQFF. CDR3 DNA: TGTGCCAGCAGTGAATACAGGGGGGGTTCCCACGAGCAGTTCTTC.